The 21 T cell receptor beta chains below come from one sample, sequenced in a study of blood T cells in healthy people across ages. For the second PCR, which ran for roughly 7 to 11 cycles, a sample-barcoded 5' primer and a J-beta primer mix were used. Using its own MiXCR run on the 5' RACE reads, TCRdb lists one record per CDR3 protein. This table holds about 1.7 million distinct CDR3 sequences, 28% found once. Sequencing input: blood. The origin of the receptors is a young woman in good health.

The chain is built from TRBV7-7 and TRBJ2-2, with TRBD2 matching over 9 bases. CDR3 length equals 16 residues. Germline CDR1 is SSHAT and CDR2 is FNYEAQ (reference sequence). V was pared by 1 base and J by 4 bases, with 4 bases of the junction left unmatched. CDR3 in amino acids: CASSLVASGATGELFF. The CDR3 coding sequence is TGTGCCAGCAGCTTAGTGGCTAGCGGGGCCACCGGGGAGCTGTTTTTT.

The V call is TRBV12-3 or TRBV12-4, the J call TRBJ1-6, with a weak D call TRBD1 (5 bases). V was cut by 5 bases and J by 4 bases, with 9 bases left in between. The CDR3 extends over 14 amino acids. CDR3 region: CASSTPGYNSPLHF. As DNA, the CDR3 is TGTGCCAGCAGTACACCAGGGTATAATTCACCCCTCCACTTT.

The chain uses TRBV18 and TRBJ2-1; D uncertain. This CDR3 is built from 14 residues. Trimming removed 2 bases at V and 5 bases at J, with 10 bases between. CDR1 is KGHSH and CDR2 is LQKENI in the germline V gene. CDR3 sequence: CASSPRAGDNEQFF. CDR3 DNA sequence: TGTGCCAGCTCACCAAGGGCAGGCGACAATGAGCAGTTCTTC. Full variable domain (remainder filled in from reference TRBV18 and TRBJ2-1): NAGVMQNPRHLVRRRGQEARLRCSPMKGHSHVYWYRQLPEEGLKFMVYLQKENIIDESGMPKERFSAEFPKEGPSILRIQQVVRGDSAAYFCASSPRAGDNEQFFGPGTRLTVL.

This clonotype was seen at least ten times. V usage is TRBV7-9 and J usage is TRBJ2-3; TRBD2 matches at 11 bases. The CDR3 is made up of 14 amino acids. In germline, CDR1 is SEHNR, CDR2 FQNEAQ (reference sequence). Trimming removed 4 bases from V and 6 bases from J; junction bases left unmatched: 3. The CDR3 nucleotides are TGTGCCAGCAGCTCCACTAGCGGGGGCGATACGCAGTATTTT. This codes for CASSSTSGGDTQYF.

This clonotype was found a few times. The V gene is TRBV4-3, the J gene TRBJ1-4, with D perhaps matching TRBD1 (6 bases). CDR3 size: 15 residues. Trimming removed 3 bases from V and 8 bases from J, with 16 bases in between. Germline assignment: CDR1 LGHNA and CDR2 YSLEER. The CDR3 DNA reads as TGCGCCAGCAGCCAGAACAGGGAGGGACGGGAAAAACTGTTTTTT. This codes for CASSQNREGREKLFF.

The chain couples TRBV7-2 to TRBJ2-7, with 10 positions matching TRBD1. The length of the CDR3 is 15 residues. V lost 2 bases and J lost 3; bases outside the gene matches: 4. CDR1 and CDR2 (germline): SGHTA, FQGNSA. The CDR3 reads CASSLWDRGVYEQYF. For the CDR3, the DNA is TGTGCCAGCAGCTTATGGGACAGGGGAGTCTACGAGCAGTACTTC. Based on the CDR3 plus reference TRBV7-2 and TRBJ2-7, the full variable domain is GAGVSQSPSNKVTEKGKDVELRCDPISGHTALYWYRQSLGQGLEFLIYFQGNSAPDKSGLPSDRFSAERTGGSVSTLTIQRTQQEDSAVYLCASSLWDRGVYEQYFGPGTRLTVT.

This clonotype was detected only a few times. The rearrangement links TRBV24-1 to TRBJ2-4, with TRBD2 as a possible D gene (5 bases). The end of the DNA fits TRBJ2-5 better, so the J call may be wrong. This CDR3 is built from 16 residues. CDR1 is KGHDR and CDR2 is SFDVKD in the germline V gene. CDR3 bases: TGTGCCACCAGTGATGGCACGGGCCAGTCGGGGGAGACCCAGTACTTC. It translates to CATSDGTGQSGETQYF.

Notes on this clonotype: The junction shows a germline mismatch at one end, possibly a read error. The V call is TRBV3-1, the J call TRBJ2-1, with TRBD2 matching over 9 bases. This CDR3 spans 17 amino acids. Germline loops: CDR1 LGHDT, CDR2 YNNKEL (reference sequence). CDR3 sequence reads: CAGSQGLALRGWDEQFF. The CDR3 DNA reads TGTGCCGGCAGCCAAGGACTAGCGTTGAGGGGGTGGGATGAGCAGTTCTTC.

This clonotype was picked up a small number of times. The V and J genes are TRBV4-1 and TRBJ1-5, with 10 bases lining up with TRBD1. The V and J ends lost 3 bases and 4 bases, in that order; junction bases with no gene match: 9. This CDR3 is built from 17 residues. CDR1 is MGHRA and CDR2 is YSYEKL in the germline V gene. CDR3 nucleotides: TGCGCCAGCAGCCAGGGGACAGGGGTCGCTGAGAATCAGCCCCAGCATTTT. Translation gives CASSQGTGVAENQPQHF.

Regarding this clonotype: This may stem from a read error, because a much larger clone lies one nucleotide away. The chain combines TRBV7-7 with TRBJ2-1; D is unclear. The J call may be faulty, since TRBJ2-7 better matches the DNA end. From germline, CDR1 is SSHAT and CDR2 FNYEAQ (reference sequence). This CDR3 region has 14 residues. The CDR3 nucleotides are TGTGCCAGCAGCCCGTACACATCCTACAATGAGCAGTACTTC. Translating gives CASSPYTSYNEQYF.

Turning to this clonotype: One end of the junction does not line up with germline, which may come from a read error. The CDR3 nucleotides read TGTGGCAGCGTAAGGGGATTGAACACTGAAGCTTTCTTT. It translates to CGSVRGLNTEAFF. J is TRBJ1-1 and V is TRBV28; possibly TRBD1 for D (5 bases). CDR1 is MDHEN, CDR2 SYDVKM, per germline. CDR3 size: 13 residues.

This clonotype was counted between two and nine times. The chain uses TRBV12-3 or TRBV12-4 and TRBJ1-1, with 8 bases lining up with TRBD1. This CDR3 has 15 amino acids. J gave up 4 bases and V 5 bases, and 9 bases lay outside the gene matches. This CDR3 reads CASSGGQGSGTEAFF. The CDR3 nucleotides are TGTGCCAGCAGTGGAGGACAGGGTTCGGGCACTGAAGCTTTCTTT.

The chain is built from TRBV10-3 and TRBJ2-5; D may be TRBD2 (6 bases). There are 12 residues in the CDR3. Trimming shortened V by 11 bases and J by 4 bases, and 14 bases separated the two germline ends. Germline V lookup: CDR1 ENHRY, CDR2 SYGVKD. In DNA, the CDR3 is TGTGCCGTCGGAGGGGATATAGAGACCCAGTACTTC. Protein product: CAVGGDIETQYF.

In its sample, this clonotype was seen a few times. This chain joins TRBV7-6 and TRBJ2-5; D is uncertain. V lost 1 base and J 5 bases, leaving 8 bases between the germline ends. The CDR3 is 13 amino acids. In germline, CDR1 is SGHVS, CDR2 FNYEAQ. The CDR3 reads CASSLGRMETQYF. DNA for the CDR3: TGTGCCAGCAGCTTAGGGCGGATGGAGACCCAGTACTTC.

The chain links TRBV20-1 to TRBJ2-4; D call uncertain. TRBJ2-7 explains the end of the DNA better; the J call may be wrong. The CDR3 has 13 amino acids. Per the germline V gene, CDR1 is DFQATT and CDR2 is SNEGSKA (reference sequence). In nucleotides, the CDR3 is TGCAGTGCTAGTCTAGGGTTCGCCTACGAGCAGTACTTC. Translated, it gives CSASLGFAYEQYF.

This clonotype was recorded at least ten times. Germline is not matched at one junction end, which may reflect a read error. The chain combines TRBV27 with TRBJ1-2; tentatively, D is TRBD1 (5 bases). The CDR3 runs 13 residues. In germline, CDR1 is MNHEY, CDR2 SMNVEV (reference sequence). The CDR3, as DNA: TGCGCCAGCAGCTTCCGGCAGGGTGGCGGCTACACCTTC. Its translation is CASSFRQGGGYTF.

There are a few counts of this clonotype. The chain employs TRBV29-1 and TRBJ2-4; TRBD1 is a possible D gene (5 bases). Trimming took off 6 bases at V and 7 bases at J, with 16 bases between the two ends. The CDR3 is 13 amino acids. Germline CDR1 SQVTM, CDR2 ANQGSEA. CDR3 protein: CSVQDRVGNIQYF. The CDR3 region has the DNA TGCAGCGTACAGGACCGCGTAGGGAACATTCAGTACTTC.

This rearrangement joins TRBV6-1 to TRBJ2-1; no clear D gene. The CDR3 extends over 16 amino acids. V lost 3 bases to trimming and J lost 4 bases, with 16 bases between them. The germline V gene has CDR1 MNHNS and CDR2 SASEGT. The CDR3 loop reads CASSERVVALYNEQFF. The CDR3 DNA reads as TGTGCCAGCAGTGAGAGAGTAGTTGCCCTTTACAATGAGCAGTTCTTC.

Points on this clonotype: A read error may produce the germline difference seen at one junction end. CDR3 in DNA: TGTGTCAGTAGTTTCCGGGACAGAACCGTCTATAGCAATCAGCCCCAGCATTTT. It yields the protein CVSSFRDRTVYSNQPQHF. The chain employs TRBV19 and TRBJ1-5, with TRBD1 matching 7 bases. The V gene's germline CDR1 is LNHDA and CDR2 SQIVND (reference sequence). This CDR3 is 18 amino acids long.

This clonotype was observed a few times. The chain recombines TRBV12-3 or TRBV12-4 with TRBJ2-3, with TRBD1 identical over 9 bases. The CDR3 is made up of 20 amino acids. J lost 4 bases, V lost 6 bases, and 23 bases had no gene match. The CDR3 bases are TGTGCCAGCAGGGAAATGGACAGGGGATTTAGAAAGCGGGAAGCAGATACGCAGTATTTT. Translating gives CASREMDRGFRKREADTQYF.

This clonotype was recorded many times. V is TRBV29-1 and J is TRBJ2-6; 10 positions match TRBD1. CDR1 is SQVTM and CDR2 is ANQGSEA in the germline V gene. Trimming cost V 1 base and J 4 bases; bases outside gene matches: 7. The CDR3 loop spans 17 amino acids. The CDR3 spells CSVEVYDRGLGANVLTF. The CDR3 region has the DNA TGCAGCGTTGAAGTATACGACAGGGGGCTCGGGGCCAACGTCCTGACTTTC.